This is a list of T cell receptor beta chains from one sample in a study of OX40 agonist ivuxolimab in advanced cancers. Data came from immunoSEQ multiplex PCR; TCRdb stores just in-frame clones and leaves some out. Found here are 65,000 to 95,000 clones, 89% of them singletons; the top ten hold about 0.2%. Sequenced material: CD4+ or CD8+ T cells sorted from blood, taken in a trial of the OX40 agonist ivuxolimab. The receptor set was obtained from an adult with an advanced solid tumor such as melanoma, head and neck, liver or kidney cancer. Each CDR3 is given with its conserved first and last residue. Each record gives: CDR3 protein, CDR3 DNA, D gene, V gene, J gene, clone size. The D gene is left open where the match is weak. The size entry is marked missing in some rows and otherwise reads once, few, many or a size class.

CASSPDSTRLYEQYF	TGCGCCAGCAGCCCCGATTCGACACGGCTTTACGAGCAGTACTTC	.	TRBV5-1	TRBJ2-7	once
CASNHLELAGATNEQFF	TGCGCCAGCAACCATCTGGAACTAGCGGGTGCGACTAATGAGCAGTTCTTC	TRBD2	TRBV5-1	TRBJ2-1	.
CASSPTGIDEKLFF	TGTGCCAGTAGCCCGACAGGGATAGATGAAAAACTGTTTTTT	TRBD1	TRBV19	TRBJ1-4	.
CASRRPTGVGSPLHF	TGTGCCAGCAGACGGCCCACAGGGGTGGGTTCACCCCTCCACTTT	TRBD1	TRBV6-5	TRBJ1-6	.
CASSPSLSGGDGDTQYF	TGCGCCAGCAGCCCCTCCCTAAGCGGGGGGGACGGAGATACGCAGTATTTT	TRBD2	TRBV5-1	TRBJ2-3	.
CSVEDPIRGQGGDTQYF	TGCAGCGTTGAAGACCCCATTAGGGGACAGGGGGGAGATACGCAGTATTTT	TRBD1	TRBV29-1	TRBJ2-3	.
CASRQGQGSTEAFF	TGTGCCAGCAGACAGGGACAGGGGTCCACTGAAGCTTTCTTT	TRBD1	TRBV6-5	TRBJ1-1	few
CASSDSGISTDTQYF	TGTGCCAGTAGTGATAGCGGGATTAGCACAGATACGCAGTATTTT	TRBD2	TRBV19	TRBJ2-3	.
CASSSGLAGTNEQFF	TGCGCCAGCAGCTCAGGACTAGCGGGAACGAATGAGCAGTTCTTC	TRBD2	TRBV5-1	TRBJ2-1	.
CASSLVTYPYEQYF	TGTGCCAGCAGCTTAGTTACCTACCCCTACGAGCAGTACTTC	.	TRBV7-9	TRBJ2-7	.
CASSRNAGGQGGYNEQFF	TGTGCCAGCAGCCGGAACGCGGGGGGACAGGGTGGATACAATGAGCAGTTCTTC	.	TRBV11-2	TRBJ2-1	.
CASSGEVEEAFF	TGTGCCAGCAGTGGCGAGGTAGAAGAAGCTTTCTTT	.	TRBV6-1	TRBJ1-1	.
CASSQLAGPGNEQFF	TGTGCCAGCAGCCAACTAGCGGGCCCCGGGAATGAGCAGTTCTTC	TRBD2	TRBV5-4	TRBJ2-1	.
CASSSGQGVSYGYTF	TGTGCCAGCAGCTCGGGACAGGGAGTCAGCTATGGCTACACCTTC	TRBD1	TRBV7-9	TRBJ1-2	.
CASSPKGQGDTGELFF	TGTGCCAGCAGCCCCAAGGGCCAGGGAGACACCGGGGAGCTGTTTTTT	.	TRBV9	TRBJ2-2	.
CASSGGAAPRGVQYF	TGTGCCAGCAGCGGCGGGGCAGCGCCCCGGGGCGTGCAGTACTTC	.	TRBV9	TRBJ2-7	.
CASSPNRLAGIYEQYF	TGTGCCAGCAGTCCAAACCGACTAGCGGGAATCTACGAGCAGTACTTC	TRBD2	TRBV27	TRBJ2-7	.
CASSPRRGMNTEAFF	TGTGCCAGCAGTCCCCGGCGGGGAATGAACACTGAAGCTTTCTTT	.	TRBV6-5	TRBJ1-1	once
CASSFSPGGGYNEQFF	TGTGCCAGCAGCTTCTCCCCGGGAGGGGGGTACAATGAGCAGTTCTTC	TRBD2	TRBV7-9	TRBJ2-1	.
CASSLGGGAGNQPQHF	TGTGCCAGCAGTTTAGGAGGGGGCGCCGGCAATCAGCCCCAGCATTTT	TRBD1	TRBV28	TRBJ1-5	.
CASSLGGTVRETQYF	TGTGCCAGCAGCTTAGGAGGGACAGTACGAGAGACCCAGTACTTC	TRBD1	TRBV7-8	TRBJ2-5	.
CAIGQGYTGELFF	TGTGCCATCGGACAGGGGTACACCGGGGAGCTGTTTTTT	TRBD1	TRBV10-3	TRBJ2-2	.
CASSAGQGTEAFF	TGTGCCAGCAGCGCTGGACAGGGCACTGAAGCTTTCTTT	TRBD1	TRBV6-1	TRBJ1-1	.
CASSPTLGGQETQYF	TGTGCCAGCAGTCCTACCCTAGGGGGCCAAGAGACCCAGTACTTC	.	TRBV6-6	TRBJ2-5	once